Following are 20 T cell receptor beta chains from one sample sequenced in a study of OX40 agonist ivuxolimab in advanced cancers. The protocol was immunoSEQ multiplex PCR, while the TCRdb copy is restricted to in-frame clones and leaves out a portion. The data hold approximately 87,000 clones, with roughly 90% observed a single time. Sequenced here: CD4+ or CD8+ T cells sorted from blood, sampled in a trial of the OX40 agonist ivuxolimab. The source of these receptors is an adult with an advanced solid tumor such as melanoma, head and neck, liver or kidney cancer.

The J gene is TRBJ2-3, the V gene TRBV11-2, with 7 bases aligning to TRBD2. The CDR3 has 17 amino acids. Looked up from germline, CDR1 is SGHAT and CDR2 is FQNNGV. J gave up 2 bases and V 2 bases, and 10 bases lay outside the gene matches. The CDR3 region has the DNA TGTGCCAGCAGCTTATGGCTAGCGGAAAAAGTCACAGATACGCAGTATTTT. It encodes CASSLWLAEKVTDTQYF.

V gene TRBV2 combines with J gene TRBJ1-1; 7 bases match TRBD1. The V segment lost 8 bases and the J segment 0 bases; nucleotides outside the gene matches: 9. CDR1 is SNHLY and CDR2 is FYNNEI in the germline V gene. This CDR3 is built from 15 residues. The CDR3 region is CASRWDSLMNTEAFF. The DNA for the CDR3 is TGTGCCAGCCGCTGGGACAGTCTTATGAACACTGAAGCTTTCTTT.

J is TRBJ1-1 and V is TRBV27; D might be TRBD1 (6 bases). This CDR3 region has 13 residues. V shed 3 bases and J shed 4 bases, with 9 bases lying between them. The germline V gene encodes CDR1 MNHEY and CDR2 SMNVEV (reference sequence). CDR3 sequence: CASSFQGSTEAFF. The CDR3 DNA reads TGTGCCAGCAGTTTCCAGGGGAGCACTGAAGCTTTCTTT.

The rearrangement links TRBV2 to TRBJ2-5; 7 nucleotides line up with TRBD2. The J segment lost 5 bases and the V segment lost 2 bases, leaving 8 bases of the junction unmatched. The germline CDR1 and CDR2 sequences are SNHLY and FYNNEI. The CDR3 sequence is 15 residues long. The CDR3 here is CASSESGGIGETQYF. The DNA of the CDR3 is TGTGCCAGCAGTGAATCCGGGGGGATCGGGGAGACCCAGTACTTC.

The chain recombines TRBV7-6 with TRBJ2-7; D remains ambiguous. The CDR3 has 15 residues. CDR1 is SGHVS, CDR2 FNYEAQ, per germline. The V end lost 1 base, the J end lost 1 base, and 11 bases lay between the germline ends. The DNA for the CDR3 is TGTGCCAGCAGCTTAGAAGCAGCGTCTTCCTACGAGCAGTACTTC. Translation: CASSLEAASSYEQYF.

V gene TRBV6-1 combines with J gene TRBJ2-7, with 11 bases identical to TRBD1. Germline V gene data show CDR1 as MNHNS and CDR2 as SASEGT. The CDR3 runs to 17 residues. Unmatched junction bases numbered 8, after V lost 3 bases and J lost 1 base. The CDR3 region has the DNA TGTGCCAGCAGTGATAGACTCGGACAGGGGGCTTCCTACGAGCAGTACTTC. Its translation is CASSDRLGQGASYEQYF.

This clone has a single count. The rearrangement joins TRBV4-1 to TRBJ2-3, with D uncertain. Germline loops: CDR1 MGHRA, CDR2 YSYEKL. The CDR3 loop spans 15 amino acids. V shed 3 bases and J shed 1 base, with 11 bases lying between them. The CDR3 protein is CASSQVTRRTDTQYF. The CDR3 DNA is TGCGCCAGCAGCCAGGTGACAAGGCGCACAGATACGCAGTATTTT.

The V and J genes are TRBV6-1 and TRBJ2-3; D is possibly TRBD2 (5 bases). Germline V gives CDR1 MNHNS, CDR2 SASEGT. This CDR3 region has 12 residues. V was trimmed by 6 bases and J by 6 bases, leaving 10 bases between them. CDR3 in amino acids: CASSLAGDTQYF. CDR3 DNA sequence: TGTGCCAGCAGCCTAGCCGGGGATACGCAGTATTTT.

The CDR3 loop is CASSFGKGGTGTYEQYF. Here the CDR3 DNA reads TGCGCCAGCAGCTTTGGAAAGGGCGGGACGGGAACTTACGAGCAGTACTTC. The rearrangement links TRBV5-1 to TRBJ2-7; D may be TRBD2 (6 bases). V was shortened by 2 bases and J by 4 bases, with 22 bases between the two germline ends. The V gene's germline CDR1 is SGHRS and CDR2 YFSETQ. The CDR3 is 17 amino acids.

V and J are TRBV6-5 and TRBJ2-5; D call uncertain. V dropped 4 bases and J dropped 5 bases, with 5 bases sitting between them. Germline CDR1 reads MNHEY; CDR2 reads SVGAGI. This CDR3 has 11 residues. CDR3 region: CASSSSETQYF. The CDR3 DNA is TGTGCCAGCAGTTCGAGTGAGACCCAGTACTTC.

The chain recombines TRBV27 with TRBJ1-2; D is undetermined. The CDR3 runs 13 residues. The germline V gene encodes CDR1 MNHEY and CDR2 SMNVEV (reference sequence). V dropped 4 bases and J dropped 2 bases, with 8 bases sitting between them. Here the CDR3 reads CASSSGLNYGYTF. CDR3 coding DNA: TGTGCCAGCAGTTCCGGGTTAAACTATGGCTACACCTTC.

The genes are TRBV13 and TRBJ2-1; a possible D gene is TRBD2 (5 bases). The V gene's germline CDR1 is PRHDT and CDR2 FYEKMQ (reference sequence). The V end lost 0 bases, the J end lost 4 bases, and 10 bases lay between the germline ends. This CDR3 is built from 15 residues. CDR3 coding DNA: TGTGCCAGCAGCTTAGGCGGGAAGACTTACAATGAGCAGTTCTTC. Its protein product is CASSLGGKTYNEQFF.

The chain carries TRBV21-1 and TRBJ1-2. TRBV21-1 is given as a pseudogene. This CDR3 has 19 amino acids. CDR3 DNA: TGTGCCAGCAGCAAAGCGCCTAGGCGGATCGCCCAGCTTAACTATGGCTACACCTTC. It encodes CASSKAPRRIAQLNYGYTF.

The CDR3 here is CASSLEGTPLYNEQFF. The CDR3 coding sequence is TGTGCCAGCAGCTTAGAGGGGACCCCCCTCTACAATGAGCAGTTCTTC. The V gene is TRBV13, the J gene TRBJ2-1; D could derive from TRBD1 or TRBD2 (5 bases each). V lost 1 base, J lost 3 bases, and 13 bases lay in between. The CDR3 has 16 residues. Germline V lookup: CDR1 PRHDT, CDR2 FYEKMQ (reference sequence).

V is TRBV9 and J is TRBJ1-1, with 7 positions matching TRBD1. Looked up from germline, CDR1 is SGDLS and CDR2 is YYNGEE. This CDR3 is 15 amino acids long. J lost 7 bases, V lost 3 bases, and 12 bases had no gene match. The CDR3 sequence: CASSAGDSATDEAFF. CDR3 sequence (DNA): TGTGCCAGCAGCGCGGGGGACAGCGCAACCGATGAAGCTTTCTTT. The entire variable domain, with the rest obtained from reference TRBV9 and TRBJ1-1, is as follows: DSGVTQTPKHLITATGQRVTLRCSPRSGDLSVYWYQQSLDQGLQFLIQYYNGEERAKGNILERFSAQQFPDLHSELNLSSLELGDSALYFCASSAGDSATDEAFFGQGTRLTVV.

This clone was picked up one time. This chain connects TRBV5-4 to TRBJ1-5; D is uncertain. This CDR3 region has 13 residues. CDR1 is SGHNT, CDR2 YYREEE, per germline (reference sequence). V shed 0 bases and J shed 5 bases, with 6 bases lying between them. The DNA of the CDR3 is TGTGCCAGCAGCTTGGGGACGCATCAGCCCCAGCATTTT. Translating gives CASSLGTHQPQHF.

This sequence joins TRBV5-1 and TRBJ2-2, with D perhaps being TRBD1 or TRBD2 (6 bases each). Germline V lookup: CDR1 SGHRS, CDR2 YFSETQ. This CDR3 has 16 amino acids. Trimming took 6 bases from V and 0 from J, leaving 15 bases between them. In DNA form, the CDR3 reads TGCGCCAGCACCCCAAGGGGGGCCACGAACACCGGGGAGCTGTTTTTT. Encoded protein: CASTPRGATNTGELFF.

The rearrangement joins TRBV4-1 to TRBJ2-4; weak D call: TRBD2 (6 bases). Trimming took off 0 bases at V and 0 bases at J, with 21 bases between the two ends. The CDR3 extends over 20 amino acids. Germline-derived CDR1 and CDR2 are MGHRA and YSYEKL. The CDR3: CASSQDSVAGNSKAKNIQYF. The DNA for the CDR3 is TGCGCCAGCAGCCAAGACTCTGTGGCGGGGAACTCTAAAGCCAAAAACATTCAGTACTTC.

The CDR3 sequence is CASSPRYNEQFF. In DNA, the CDR3 is TGCGCCAGCAGCCCCCGCTACAATGAGCAGTTCTTC. The rearrangement uses TRBV5-1 and TRBJ2-1; D unresolved. The CDR3 totals 12 residues. CDR1 is SGHRS, CDR2 YFSETQ, per germline. V gave up 4 bases and J gave up 3 bases, with 5 bases separating them.

The gene calls are TRBV5-5 and TRBJ2-7; D may be TRBD2 (6 bases). Germline V lookup: CDR1 SGHKS, CDR2 YYEKEE (reference sequence). This CDR3 comprises 15 residues. Trimming removed 2 bases from V and 2 bases from J, with 14 bases in between. The CDR3 sequence: CASSFDREETYEQYF. In nucleotides, the CDR3 is TGTGCCAGCAGCTTTGATAGGGAGGAGACCTACGAGCAGTACTTC.